This T cell receptor beta chain stems from a study of blood T cells in healthy people across ages. Primers used in a second PCR of about 7 to 12 cycles were a sample-barcoded 5' primer and a J-beta primer mix. Each cDNA molecule carried a tag from a template-switch adaptor that contained 12 random nucleotides. Each CDR3 protein gets one entry after TCRdb re-called the 5' RACE reads with MiXCR. The sample carries about 1.6 million distinct CDR3 sequences, roughly a third recorded once. General observations from the study: The authors considered diversity estimates from one million T cells to be underestimates.

As to this clonotype: Antigen: not known.

CDR3 length equals 16 residues. Germline CDR1 reads DFQATT; CDR2 reads SNEGSKA (reference sequence). The ends were cut back, 3 bases at V and 3 bases at J, with 20 bases in the middle. The clonotype originates from a woman in her 30s in good health. The chain links TRBV20-1 to TRBJ1-1; no firm D call. Sequencing input: blood. Here the CDR3 reads CSARSYGVAADTEAFF. For the CDR3, the DNA is TGCAGTGCTAGGAGTTATGGGGTGGCGGCGGACACTGAAGCTTTCTTT.